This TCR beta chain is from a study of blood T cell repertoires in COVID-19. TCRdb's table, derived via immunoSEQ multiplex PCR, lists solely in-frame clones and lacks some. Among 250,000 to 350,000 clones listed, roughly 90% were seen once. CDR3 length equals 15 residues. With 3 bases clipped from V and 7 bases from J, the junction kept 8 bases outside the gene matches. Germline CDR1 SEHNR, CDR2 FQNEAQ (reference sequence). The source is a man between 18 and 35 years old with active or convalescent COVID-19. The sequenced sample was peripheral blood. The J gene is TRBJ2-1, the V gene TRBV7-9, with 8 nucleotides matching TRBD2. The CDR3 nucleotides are TGTGCCAGCAGCTTGGAGAGACTAGCGAAAAATGAGCAGTTCTTC. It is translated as CASSLERLAKNEQFF.